Listed here is a single TCR beta chain. Its antigen is currently unknown. This specimen belongs to a study of neoadjuvant nivolumab and ipilimumab in lung cancer. Study-wide results and caveats: Compared with tumor-adjacent uninvolved lung, resected tumors showed greater richness and clonality. A small number of samples were TCR sequenced. Higher pretherapy blood TCR richness went with higher resected-tumor richness. Only two of four nivolumab-treated tumors gained richness and clonality by surgery.

Measured with immunoSEQ multiplex PCR; TCRdb has only the in-frame clones, and not every one. Of approximately 29,000 clones in the sample, about nine tenths were seen once. The material was peripheral blood, obtained after neoadjuvant nivolumab, alone or with ipilimumab, at or shortly before surgery. The sequence came from an adult with non-small cell lung cancer.

CDR3 in DNA: TGCGCCAGCAGTCCTAGACAGAAAATGAACACTGAAGCTTTCTTT. Translated, it gives CASSPRQKMNTEAFF. The V gene is TRBV10-1, the J gene TRBJ1-1; D perhaps matches TRBD1 (5 bases). The V end was cut by 5 bases, the J end by 0 bases, with 13 bases between. The CDR3 has 15 amino acids. CDR1 and CDR2 (germline): WNHNN, SYGVQD (reference sequence).